This T cell receptor beta chain derives from a study of cytomegalovirus exposure and HLA in healthy donors. About the study: A subsequent analysis reported that the roughly 130 validation repertoires were produced on the same platform that had also been used for the roughly 700 first-cohort repertoires.

CDR1 SEHNR and CDR2 FQNEAQ come from the germline V gene (reference sequence). V lost 11 bases and J lost 3; bases outside the gene matches: 10. The CDR3 is 14 amino acids. Study observations and caveats: Cytomegalovirus-associated TCR beta chains were listed, numbering 164.

Assay used: immunoSEQ multiplex PCR; TCRdb lists only in-frame clones, some missing. The sample has 150,000 to 200,000 clones; about 89% are singletons. As concerns this clone: Its target is not known.

The sample comprised PBMCs. The chain carries TRBV7-9 and TRBJ1-5; 7 bases match TRBD1. The source of this sequence is a woman aged 18 to 35 in good health and CMV-seropositive. The CDR3 bases are TGTGCCGTAGCCAGGCAGGGGGTCAATCAGCCCCAGCATTTT. This sequence encodes CAVARQGVNQPQHF.